This TCR beta chain was identified during a study of blood T cell repertoires in COVID-19 (dated by TCRdb to the early 2020s). Notes on the research overall: Collaborator samples came from the United States, Italy and Spain and covered acute and convalescent phases of COVID-19. Deeply sampled blood TCRbeta repertoires from subjects exposed to, actively infected with, or recovered from COVID-19 were included in the dataset. The repertoires were made available in a free public database intended to serve as a resource for research on the immune response to SARS-CoV-2. The prospective study material was composed of cDNA or gDNA derived from T cells, B-cell-depleted T cells, or PBMCs. Where available, HLA class I and class II types were obtained from metadata supplied by the sample provider rather than from assay-based typing. Samples came from the ongoing ImmuneRACE study (first 160 participants) plus 1,254 subjects from 6 global collaborators. Sample metadata almost always included a de-identified subject ID, COVID-19 status, age in years and sex. Paper-wide results and their limitations: Clinical and demographic metadata were provided uncurated, with the amount varying by source and participant.

In the prospective study, participants were about 18 to 95 years old, resided in about two dozen geographic areas of the United States, and were enrolled through a virtual design. In the prospective study, participants were assigned to cohorts based on the clinical history participants reported in a screening survey and a study questionnaire. Recovered participants in ImmuneRACE Cohort 3 were defined by two consecutive negative NP/OP PCR tests, clearance by a healthcare professional, or resolution of symptoms. Each participant in the prospective study had whole blood, serum and a nasopharyngeal or oropharyngeal swab collected by mobile phlebotomists. Additional blood draws and questionnaires over an approximately 2-month period could optionally be provided by prospective study participants. Before DNA extraction, blood samples from the prospective study were shipped at room temperature or frozen.

V gives up 2 bases and J gives up 4 bases, and the segment between their germline ends measures 11 bases. Including the terminal cysteine and phenylalanine, the CDR3 comprises 14 residues. The entry retains the CDR3 DNA only, 42 bases that are in frame from base 1. CDR1 MDHEN and CDR2 SYDVKM are derived from the germline V gene. Turning to this clone: Its antigen remains undetermined. One base away there is no much larger clone; base qualities are not given.

TCRbeta CDR3 regions were amplified from genomic DNA by means of the immunoSEQ Assay, a bias-controlled multiplex PCR. The study's own analysis went as follows. The number of nucleated cells in each sample was estimated from the amplification of reference gene primers within the assay. To quantify the absolute abundance of each unique TCRbeta CDR3 rearrangement, sequence reads were collapsed and filtered. For each sample, productive Simpson clonality was calculated by taking the square root of Simpson's diversity index across productive rearrangements. TCRdb limited this immuneACCESS table to in-frame rearrangements with V and J called. A share of clones is missing; checked studies link under half to unresolved V genes, and the rest is unexplained. For V, J and clone size, that table is used; D and trimming come from the DNA. Counted in this sample were 200,000 or so clones; approximately 80% of them appeared once. The ten biggest clones cover less than 2% of the sample.

This clonotype originated in a man in his 60s who had recovered from COVID-19. The rearranged segments are TRBV28 and TRBJ1-2; the D gene cannot be named for sure. The sequenced sample consisted of PBMCs or T cells enriched from blood (not recorded which). CDR3 region: CASSLTLTAYGYTF. The DNA reads TGTGCCAGCAGTTTAACTCTTACCGCCTATGGCTACACCTTC.